This T cell receptor beta chain derives from a study of shared clonotypes between healthy human individuals. A remark on this clone: What it recognizes is unknown.

Division of CD4+ cells produced a CD45RA+ naive subset and a CD45RA-negative memory subset. Trimming left V 5 bases short and J 0 bases short, with 20 bases between. This CDR3 is built from 18 residues. Looked up from germline, CDR1 is SGHVS and CDR2 is FNYEAQ. The assay ran at deep level. Sequencing was performed with immunoSEQ multiplex PCR; in TCRdb, only in-frame clones are kept and a portion is missing. The sample shows 1.4 million to 1.5 million clones, approximately 97% of them seen only once. Study-wide results and limits: Sampling used blood alone; tissue repertoires probably differ. Shared clonotypes: about 4.6% naive CD4, around 3.5% naive CD8, roughly 2.2% memory CD4, 0.4% memory CD8.

The J gene is TRBJ1-3, the V gene TRBV7-6; TRBD1 is a possible D gene (5 bases). Sequenced sample: naive CD4+ T cells sorted from blood. Subset here: CD45RA+ positively selected. This sequence was found in a man aged 30 to 39 in good health. CDR3 region: CASSAWSRDSRSGNTIYF. In nucleotides, the CDR3 is TGTGCCAGCAGCGCTTGGTCCCGTGACAGCCGCTCTGGAAACACCATATATTTT.